One T cell receptor (beta chain) is described in this entry. The CDR3 length is 16 residues. The V gene's germline CDR1 is MDHEN and CDR2 SYDVKM. V lost 6 bases to trimming and J lost 4 bases, with 16 bases between them. This sample stems from a study of blood T cell repertoires in COVID-19. Study in general: Acute and convalescent COVID-19 specimens originated in the United States, Italy and Spain. Sources were T cells, B-cell-depleted T cells, or PBMCs; the material itself was cDNA or gDNA.

Original analysis: Estimation of nucleated cell counts was performed using reference gene primer amplification. Profiled with immunoSEQ multiplex PCR; TCRdb holds only in-frame clones, not every one. The DNA was the basis for D and trimming; V, J and clone size are from that table. The sample has about 190,000 clones, under 85% seen once. The chain couples TRBV28 to TRBJ1-6; D is undetermined. Source material: peripheral blood. This receptor was obtained from a middle-aged woman with acute or convalescent COVID-19. DNA of the CDR3: TGTGCCAGCAGCCTCCCCAGACACCCTTATAATTCACCCCTCCACTTT. This translates into CASSLPRHPYNSPLHF.